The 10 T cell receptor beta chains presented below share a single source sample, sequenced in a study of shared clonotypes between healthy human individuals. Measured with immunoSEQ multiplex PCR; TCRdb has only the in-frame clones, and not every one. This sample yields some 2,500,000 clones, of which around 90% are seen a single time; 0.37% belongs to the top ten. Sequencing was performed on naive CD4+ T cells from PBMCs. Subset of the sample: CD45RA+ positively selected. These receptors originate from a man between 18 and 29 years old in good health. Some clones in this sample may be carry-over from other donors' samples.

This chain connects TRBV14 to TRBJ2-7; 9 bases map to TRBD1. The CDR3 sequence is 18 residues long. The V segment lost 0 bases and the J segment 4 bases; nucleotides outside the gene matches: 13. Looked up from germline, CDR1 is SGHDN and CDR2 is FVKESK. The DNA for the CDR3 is TGTGCCAGCAGCCAAGATCGTCGAACAGGGGGCATTAGGTACGAGCAGTACTTC. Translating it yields CASSQDRRTGGIRYEQYF.

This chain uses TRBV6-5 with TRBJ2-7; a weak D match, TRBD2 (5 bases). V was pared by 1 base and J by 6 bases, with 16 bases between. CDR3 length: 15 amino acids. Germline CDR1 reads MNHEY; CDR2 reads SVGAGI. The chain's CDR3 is CASSYWATVSGEQYF. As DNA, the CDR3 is TGTGCCAGCAGTTACTGGGCAACAGTGAGCGGCGAGCAGTACTTC.

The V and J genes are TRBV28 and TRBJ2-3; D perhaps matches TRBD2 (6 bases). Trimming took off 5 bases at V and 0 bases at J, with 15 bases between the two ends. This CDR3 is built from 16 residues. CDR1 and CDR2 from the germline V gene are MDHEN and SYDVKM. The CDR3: CASSTPQAGSTDTQYF. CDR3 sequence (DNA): TGTGCCAGCAGTACTCCGCAGGCGGGAAGCACAGATACGCAGTATTTT.

The CDR3 here is CASIFANTIYF. CDR3 bases: TGTGCCAGCATTTTTGCCAACACCATATATTTT. The chain employs TRBV28 and TRBJ1-3; D uncertain. The CDR3 runs to 11 residues. From germline, CDR1 is MDHEN and CDR2 SYDVKM. V was shortened by 7 bases and J by 7 bases, with 8 bases between the two germline ends.

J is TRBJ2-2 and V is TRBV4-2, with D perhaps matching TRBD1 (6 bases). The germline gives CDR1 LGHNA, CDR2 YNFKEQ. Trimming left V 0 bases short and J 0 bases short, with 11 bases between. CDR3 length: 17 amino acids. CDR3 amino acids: CASSQDPGGPNTGELFF. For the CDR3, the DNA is TGTGCCAGCAGCCAAGATCCTGGGGGCCCGAACACCGGGGAGCTGTTTTTT.

The CDR3 loop reads CASSESGRYEQYF. The CDR3 DNA reads TGTGCCAGCAGCGAGAGCGGGAGATACGAGCAGTACTTC. The V gene is TRBV9, the J gene TRBJ2-7; the match to TRBD2 covers 8 bases. V lost 3 bases to trimming and J lost 4 bases; unmatched junction nucleotides: 3. The CDR3 runs 13 residues. The germline CDR1 and CDR2 sequences are SGDLS and YYNGEE.

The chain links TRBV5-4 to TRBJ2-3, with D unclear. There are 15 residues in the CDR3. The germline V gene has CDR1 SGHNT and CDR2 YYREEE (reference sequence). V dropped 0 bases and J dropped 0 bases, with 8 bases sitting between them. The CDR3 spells CASSLGQTSTDTQYF. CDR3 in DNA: TGTGCCAGCAGCTTGGGCCAAACTAGCACAGATACGCAGTATTTT.

In nucleotides, the CDR3 is TGTGCCAGCAGCGCTAGTAGAAGGGACAATGAGCAGTTCTTC. Translation: CASSASRRDNEQFF. The rearrangement uses TRBV9 and TRBJ2-1; D is undetermined. Trimming shortened V by 3 bases and J by 5 bases, and 12 bases separated the two germline ends. This CDR3 is built from 14 residues. Germline CDR1 and CDR2: SGDLS and YYNGEE.

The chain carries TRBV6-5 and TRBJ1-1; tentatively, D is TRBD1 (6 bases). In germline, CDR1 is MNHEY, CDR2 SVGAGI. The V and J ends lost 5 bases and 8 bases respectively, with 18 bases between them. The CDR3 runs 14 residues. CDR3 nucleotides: TGTGCCAGCAGTATCCGACAGGAACCCGGAGAAGCTTTCTTT. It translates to CASSIRQEPGEAFF.

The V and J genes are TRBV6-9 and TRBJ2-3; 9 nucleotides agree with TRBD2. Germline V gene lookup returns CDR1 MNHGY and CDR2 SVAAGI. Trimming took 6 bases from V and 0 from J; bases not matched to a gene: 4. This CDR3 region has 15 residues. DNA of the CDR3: TGTGCCAGCAGAGGTACTAGCGGGAGCACAGATACGCAGTATTTT. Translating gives CASRGTSGSTDTQYF.